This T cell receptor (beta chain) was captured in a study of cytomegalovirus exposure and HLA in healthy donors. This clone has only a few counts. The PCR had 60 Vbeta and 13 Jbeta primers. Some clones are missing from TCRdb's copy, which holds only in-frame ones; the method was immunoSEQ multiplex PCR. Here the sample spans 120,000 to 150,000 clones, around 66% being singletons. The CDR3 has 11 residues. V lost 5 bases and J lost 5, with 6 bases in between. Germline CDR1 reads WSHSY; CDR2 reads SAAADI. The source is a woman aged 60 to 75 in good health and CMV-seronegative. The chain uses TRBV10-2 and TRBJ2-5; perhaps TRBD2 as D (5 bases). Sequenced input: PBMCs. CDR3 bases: TGCGCCAGCAGTTGGAGGGAGACCCAGTACTTC. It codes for CASSWRETQYF.